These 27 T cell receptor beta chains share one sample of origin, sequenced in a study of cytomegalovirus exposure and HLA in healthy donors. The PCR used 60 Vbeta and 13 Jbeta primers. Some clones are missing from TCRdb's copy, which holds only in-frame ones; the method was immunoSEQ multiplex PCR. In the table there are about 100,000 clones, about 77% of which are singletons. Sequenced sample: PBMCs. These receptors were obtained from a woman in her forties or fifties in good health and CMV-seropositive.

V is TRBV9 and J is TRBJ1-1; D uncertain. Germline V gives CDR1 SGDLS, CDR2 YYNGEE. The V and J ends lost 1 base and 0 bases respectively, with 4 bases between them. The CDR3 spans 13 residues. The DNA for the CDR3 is TGTGCCAGCAGCGTAATTATGAACACTGAAGCTTTCTTT. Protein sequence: CASSVIMNTEAFF.

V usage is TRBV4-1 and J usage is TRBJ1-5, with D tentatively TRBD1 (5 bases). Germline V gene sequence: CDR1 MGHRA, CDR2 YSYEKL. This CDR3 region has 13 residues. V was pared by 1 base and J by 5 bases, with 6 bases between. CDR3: CASSQAGYQPQHF. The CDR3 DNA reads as TGCGCCAGCAGCCAAGCAGGGTATCAGCCCCAGCATTTT.

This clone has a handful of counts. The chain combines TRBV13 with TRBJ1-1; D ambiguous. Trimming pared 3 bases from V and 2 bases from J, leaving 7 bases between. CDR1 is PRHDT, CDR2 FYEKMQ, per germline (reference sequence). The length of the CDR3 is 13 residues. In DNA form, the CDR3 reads TGTGCCAGCAGCTTGCAGTCCAACACTGAAGCTTTCTTT. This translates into CASSLQSNTEAFF.

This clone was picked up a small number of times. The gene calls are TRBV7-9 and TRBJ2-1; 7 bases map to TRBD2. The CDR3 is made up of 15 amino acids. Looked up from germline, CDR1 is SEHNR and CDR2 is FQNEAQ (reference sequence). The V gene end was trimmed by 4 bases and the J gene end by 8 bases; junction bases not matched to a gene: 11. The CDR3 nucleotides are TGTGCCAGCAGCTGGCTAGCGGCCAGTGGCGATGAGCAGTTCTTC. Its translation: CASSWLAASGDEQFF.

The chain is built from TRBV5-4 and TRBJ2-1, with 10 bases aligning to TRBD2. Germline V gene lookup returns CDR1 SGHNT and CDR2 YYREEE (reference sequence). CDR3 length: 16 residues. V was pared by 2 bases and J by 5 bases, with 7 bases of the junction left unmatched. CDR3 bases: TGTGCCAGCAGCTTAGGGGGGCTAGCGGGAGACAATGAGCAGTTCTTC. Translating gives CASSLGGLAGDNEQFF.

The CDR3 DNA sequence: TGTGCCAGCAGGACGACAGGGACCCCTGAAGCTTTCTTT. This translates into CASRTTGTPEAFF. The chain carries TRBV2 and TRBJ1-1; 7 bases align to TRBD1. The V and J ends lost 6 bases and 6 bases, in that order; junction bases with no gene match: 7. The CDR3 consists of 13 residues. Germline values: CDR1 SNHLY, CDR2 FYNNEI.

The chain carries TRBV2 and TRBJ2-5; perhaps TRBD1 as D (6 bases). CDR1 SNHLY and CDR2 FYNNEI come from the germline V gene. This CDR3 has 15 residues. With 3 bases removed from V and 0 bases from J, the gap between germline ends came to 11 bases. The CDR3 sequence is CASSDLGGNQETQYF. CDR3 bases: TGTGCCAGCAGTGACCTTGGGGGCAACCAAGAGACCCAGTACTTC.

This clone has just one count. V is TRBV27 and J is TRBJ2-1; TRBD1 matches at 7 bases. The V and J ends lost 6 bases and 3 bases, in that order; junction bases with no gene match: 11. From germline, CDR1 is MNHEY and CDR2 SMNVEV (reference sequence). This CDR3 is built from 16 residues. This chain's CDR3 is CASRRGPAEIYNEQFF. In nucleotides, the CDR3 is TGTGCCAGCAGAAGGGGGCCAGCGGAGATCTACAATGAGCAGTTCTTC.

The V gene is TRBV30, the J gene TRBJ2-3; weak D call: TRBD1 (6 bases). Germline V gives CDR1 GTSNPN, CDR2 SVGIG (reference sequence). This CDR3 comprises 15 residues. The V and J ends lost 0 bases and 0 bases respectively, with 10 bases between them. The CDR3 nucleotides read TGTGCCTGGAGTGTGGTGGGGGCAAGCACAGATACGCAGTATTTT. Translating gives CAWSVVGASTDTQYF.

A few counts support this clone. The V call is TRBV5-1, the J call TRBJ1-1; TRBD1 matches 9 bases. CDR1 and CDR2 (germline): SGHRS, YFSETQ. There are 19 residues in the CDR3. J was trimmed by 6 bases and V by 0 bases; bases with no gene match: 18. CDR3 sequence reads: CASSLAHLDRGLLRAEAFF. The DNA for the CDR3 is TGCGCCAGCAGCTTGGCGCATTTGGACAGGGGCCTCCTCAGGGCTGAAGCTTTCTTT.

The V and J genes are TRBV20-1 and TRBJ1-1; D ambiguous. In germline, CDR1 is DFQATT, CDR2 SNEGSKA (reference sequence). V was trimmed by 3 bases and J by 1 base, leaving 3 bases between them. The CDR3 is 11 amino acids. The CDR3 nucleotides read TGCAGTGCTAGCCAGAACACTGAAGCTTTCTTT. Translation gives CSASQNTEAFF.

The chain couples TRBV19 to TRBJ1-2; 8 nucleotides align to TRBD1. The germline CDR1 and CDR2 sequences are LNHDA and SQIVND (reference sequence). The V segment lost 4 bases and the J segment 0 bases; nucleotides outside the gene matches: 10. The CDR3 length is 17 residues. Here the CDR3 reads CASSNGVGQGANYGYTF. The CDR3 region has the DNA TGTGCCAGTAGTAACGGCGTTGGACAGGGAGCTAACTATGGCTACACCTTC. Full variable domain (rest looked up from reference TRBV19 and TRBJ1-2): DGGITQSPKYLFRKEGQNVTLSCEQNLNHDAMYWYRQDPGQGLRLIYYSQIVNDFQKGDIAEGYSVSREKKESFPLTVTSAQKNPTAFYLCASSNGVGQGANYGYTFGSGTRLTVV.

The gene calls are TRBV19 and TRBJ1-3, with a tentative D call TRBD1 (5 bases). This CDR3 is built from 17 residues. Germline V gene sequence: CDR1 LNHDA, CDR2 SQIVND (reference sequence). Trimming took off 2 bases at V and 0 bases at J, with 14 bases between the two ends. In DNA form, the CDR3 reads TGTGCCAGTAGTATACCCCAGGGCCCTCACTCTGGAAACACCATATATTTT. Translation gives CASSIPQGPHSGNTIYF.

Here the CDR3 reads CASSGPGHSQETQYF. In DNA form, the CDR3 reads TGTGCCAGCAGCGGCCCGGGACACTCACAAGAGACCCAGTACTTC. This sequence joins TRBV9 and TRBJ2-5; D might be TRBD1 (6 bases). The ends were cut back, 3 bases at V and 2 bases at J, with 14 bases in the middle. The germline CDR1 and CDR2 sequences are SGDLS and YYNGEE. The length of the CDR3 is 15 residues.

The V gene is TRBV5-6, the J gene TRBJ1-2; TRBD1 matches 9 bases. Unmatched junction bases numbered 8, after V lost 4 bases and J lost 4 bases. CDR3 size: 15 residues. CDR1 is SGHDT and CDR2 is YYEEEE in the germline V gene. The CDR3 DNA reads TGTGCCAGCAGCCACCGGGACAGGGTGACCTATGGCTACACCTTC. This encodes CASSHRDRVTYGYTF.

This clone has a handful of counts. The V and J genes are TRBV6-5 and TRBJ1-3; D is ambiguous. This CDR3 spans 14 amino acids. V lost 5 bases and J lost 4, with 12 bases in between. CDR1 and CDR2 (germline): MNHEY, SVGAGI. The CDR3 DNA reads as TGTGCCAGCAGTGAAACTTCGGGGGGAAACACCATATATTTT. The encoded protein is CASSETSGGNTIYF.

CDR3: CASSLYQGHGYTF. CDR3 bases: TGTGCCAGCAGTTTATATCAGGGCCATGGCTACACCTTC. The rearrangement uses TRBV27 and TRBJ1-2, with a weak D call TRBD1 (5 bases). In germline, CDR1 is MNHEY, CDR2 SMNVEV (reference sequence). The V gene lost 1 base and the J gene lost 6 bases, with 9 bases spanning the gap. This CDR3 has 13 amino acids.

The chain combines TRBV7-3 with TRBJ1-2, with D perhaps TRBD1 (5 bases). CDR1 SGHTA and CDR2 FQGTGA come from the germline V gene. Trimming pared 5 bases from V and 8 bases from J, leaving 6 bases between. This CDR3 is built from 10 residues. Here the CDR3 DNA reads TGTGCCAGCAGCGGGGGGGGCTACACCTTC. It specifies CASSGGGYTF.

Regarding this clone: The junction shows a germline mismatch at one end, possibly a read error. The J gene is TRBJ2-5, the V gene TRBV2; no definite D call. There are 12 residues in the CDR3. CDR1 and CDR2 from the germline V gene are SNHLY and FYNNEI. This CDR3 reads CASSALREAQYF. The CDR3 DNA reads TGTGCCAGCAGTGCCTTAAGAGAGGCCCAGTACTTC.

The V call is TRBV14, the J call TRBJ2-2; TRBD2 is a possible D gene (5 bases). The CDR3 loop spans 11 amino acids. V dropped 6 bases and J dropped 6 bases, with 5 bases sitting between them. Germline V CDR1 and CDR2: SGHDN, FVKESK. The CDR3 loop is CASRRAGELFF. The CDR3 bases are TGTGCCAGCAGGCGGGCCGGGGAGCTGTTTTTT.

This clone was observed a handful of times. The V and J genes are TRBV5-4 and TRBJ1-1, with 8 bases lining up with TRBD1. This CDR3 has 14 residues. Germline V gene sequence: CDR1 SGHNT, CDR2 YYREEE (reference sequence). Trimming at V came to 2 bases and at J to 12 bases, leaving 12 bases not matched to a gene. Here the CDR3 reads CASSLSGQGVTSFF. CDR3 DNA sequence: TGTGCCAGCAGCTTAAGCGGACAGGGAGTTACTTCTTTCTTT.

CDR3 region: CASSYSMRSQTYEQYF. The CDR3 DNA follows: TGTGCCAGCAGTTACTCGATGCGTAGCCAGACCTACGAGCAGTACTTC. The chain recombines TRBV6-5 with TRBJ2-7, with unresolved D. The CDR3 sequence is 16 residues long. V lost 0 bases and J 2 bases, leaving 14 bases between the germline ends. The germline V gene encodes CDR1 MNHEY and CDR2 SVGAGI.

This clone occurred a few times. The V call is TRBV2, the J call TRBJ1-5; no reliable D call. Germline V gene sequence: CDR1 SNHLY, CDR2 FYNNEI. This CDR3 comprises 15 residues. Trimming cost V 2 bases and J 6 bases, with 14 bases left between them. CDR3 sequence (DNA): TGTGCCAGCAGTGAATTTTTCGGTTCCGGTCAGCCCCAGCATTTT. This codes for CASSEFFGSGQPQHF. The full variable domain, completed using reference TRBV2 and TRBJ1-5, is EPEVTQTPSHQVTQMGQEVILRCVPISNHLYFYWYRQILGQKVEFLVSFYNNEISEKSEIFDDQFSVERPDGSNFTLKIRSTKLEDSAMYFCASSEFFGSGQPQHFGDGTRLSIL.

In DNA form, the CDR3 reads TGTGCCAGCAGTGGGGGACTAGCGGGAGCACACTACGAGCAGTACTTC. Protein product: CASSGGLAGAHYEQYF. The chain employs TRBV2 and TRBJ2-7, with 14 positions matching TRBD2. With V trimmed by 4 bases and J by 3 bases, 5 bases remained unmatched. Germline CDR1 reads SNHLY; CDR2 reads FYNNEI. This CDR3 has 16 amino acids.

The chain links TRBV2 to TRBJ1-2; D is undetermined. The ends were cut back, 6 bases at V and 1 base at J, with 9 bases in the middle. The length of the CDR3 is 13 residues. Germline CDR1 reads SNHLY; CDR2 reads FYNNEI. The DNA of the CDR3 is TGTGCCAGCAGGGGTACAGATAACTATGGCTACACCTTC. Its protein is CASRGTDNYGYTF. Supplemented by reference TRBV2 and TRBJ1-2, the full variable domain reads EPEVTQTPSHQVTQMGQEVILRCVPISNHLYFYWYRQILGQKVEFLVSFYNNEISEKSEIFDDQFSVERPDGSNFTLKIRSTKLEDSAMYFCASRGTDNYGYTFGSGTRLTVV.

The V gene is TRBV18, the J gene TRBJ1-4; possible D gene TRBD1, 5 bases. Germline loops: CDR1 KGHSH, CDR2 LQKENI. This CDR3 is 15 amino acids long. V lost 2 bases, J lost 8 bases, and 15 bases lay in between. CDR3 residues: CASSPGAGEREKLFF. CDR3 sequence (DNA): TGTGCCAGCTCACCAGGGGCGGGAGAGCGCGAAAAACTGTTTTTT.

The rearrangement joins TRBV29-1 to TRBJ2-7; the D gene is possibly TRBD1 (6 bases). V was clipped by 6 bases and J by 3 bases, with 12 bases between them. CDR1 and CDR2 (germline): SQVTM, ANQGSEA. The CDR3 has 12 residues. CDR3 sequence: CSVETGNYEQYF. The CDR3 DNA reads TGCAGCGTAGAAACAGGGAACTACGAGCAGTACTTC.